This T cell receptor (beta chain) was observed in a study of sequential checkpoint blockade in melanoma. Regarding treatment: randomized to nivolumab then ipilimumab (arm A) or the reverse (arm B). Assay used: immunoSEQ multiplex PCR; TCRdb lists only in-frame clones, some missing. The sample has 12,000 to 15,000 clones, 52% seen once; the top ten hold 15% to 20%. V lost 5 bases and J 0 bases, leaving 11 bases between the germline ends. Germline V gene data show CDR1 as SGHAT and CDR2 as FQNNGV. This CDR3 is 16 amino acids long. The chain recombines TRBV11-2 with TRBJ2-6, with D unclear. This receptor was taken from a human donor with melanoma. The material sequenced was CD8+ T cells sorted from blood (inferred from file names), taken from a patient given nivolumab and ipilimumab in sequence. In nucleotides, the CDR3 is TGTGCCAGCAGCCCACAGCATAACTCTGGGGCCAACGTCCTGACTTTC. It yields the protein CASSPQHNSGANVLTF.